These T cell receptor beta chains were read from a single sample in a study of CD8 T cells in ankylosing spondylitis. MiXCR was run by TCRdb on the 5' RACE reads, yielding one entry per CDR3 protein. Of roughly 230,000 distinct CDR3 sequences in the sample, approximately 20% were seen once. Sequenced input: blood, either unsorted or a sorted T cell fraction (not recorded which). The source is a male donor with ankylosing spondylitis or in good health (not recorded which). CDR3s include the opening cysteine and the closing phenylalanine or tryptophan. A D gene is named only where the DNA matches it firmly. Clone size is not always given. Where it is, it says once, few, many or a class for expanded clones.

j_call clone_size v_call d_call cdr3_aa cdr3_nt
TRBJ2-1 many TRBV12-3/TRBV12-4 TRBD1 CASSPEPTGVDEQFF TGTGCCAGCAGCCCAGAACCCACAGGGGTAGATGAGCAGTTCTTC
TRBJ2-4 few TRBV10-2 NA CASSESDWGLAKNIQYF TGCGCCAGCAGTGAGTCCGATTGGGGTTTAGCCAAAAACATTCAGTACTTC
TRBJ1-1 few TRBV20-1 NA CSAIQGRNTEAFF TGCAGTGCTATACAGGGTAGGAACACTGAAGCTTTCTTT
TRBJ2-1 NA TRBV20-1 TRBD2 CSARPSGRPEQFF TGCAGTGCCCGCCCTAGCGGGAGACCTGAGCAGTTCTTC
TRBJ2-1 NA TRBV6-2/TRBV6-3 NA CASSYGGTRPPYNEQFF TGTGCCAGCAGTTACGGGGGGACCCGACCCCCCTACAATGAGCAGTTCTTC
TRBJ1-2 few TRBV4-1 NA CASSQASGGYTF TGCGCCAGCAGCCAAGCCAGTGGTGGCTACACCTTC
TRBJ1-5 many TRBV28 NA CASSSGNNQPQHF TGTGCCAGCAGTTCAGGGAACAATCAGCCCCAGCATTTT
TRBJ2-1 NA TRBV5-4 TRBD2 CASSLGSLAGDPTNLNYNEQFF TGTGCCAGCAGCTTGGGGTCCCTAGCGGGGGATCCGACAAACTTAAACTACAATGAGCAGTTCTTC
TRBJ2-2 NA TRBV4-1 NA CASSQDMWSHNTGELFF TGCGCCAGCAGCCAAGATATGTGGTCGCATAACACCGGGGAGCTGTTTTTT
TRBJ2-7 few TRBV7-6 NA CASSPTVYSPTYEQYF TGTGCCAGCAGCCCTACAGTCTACTCACCTACCTACGAGCAGTACTTC
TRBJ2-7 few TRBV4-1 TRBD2 CASSHRWTSGSYEQYF TGCGCCAGCAGCCACAGGTGGACTAGCGGTTCCTACGAGCAGTACTTC
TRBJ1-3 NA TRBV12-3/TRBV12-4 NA CASSLAGPGNTIYF TGTGCCAGCAGTTTAGCAGGGCCTGGAAACACCATATATTTT
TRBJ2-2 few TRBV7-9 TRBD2 CASSSGGSLTGELFF TGTGCCAGCAGCTCCGGCGGGAGCCTCACCGGGGAGCTGTTTTTT
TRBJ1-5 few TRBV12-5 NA CASGSGNGQPQHF TGTGCTAGTGGCTCAGGGAACGGTCAGCCCCAGCATTTT
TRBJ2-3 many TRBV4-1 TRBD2 CASSQVSGGSIADTQYF TGCGCCAGCAGCCAAGTTAGCGGCGGGAGTATCGCAGATACGCAGTATTTT
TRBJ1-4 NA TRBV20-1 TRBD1 CSAWDRDDATNEKLFF TGCAGTGCCTGGGACAGGGATGATGCAACTAATGAAAAACTGTTTTTT
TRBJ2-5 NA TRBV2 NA CASSGTEGDQYF TGTGCCAGCAGTGGGACAGAAGGGGACCAGTACTTC
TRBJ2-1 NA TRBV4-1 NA CASSQDSGFGSYNEQFF TGCGCCAGCAGCCAAGATTCGGGGTTTGGCTCCTACAATGAGCAGTTCTTC